This T cell receptor (beta chain) was recovered during a study of shared clonotypes between healthy human individuals (dated by TCRdb to the early 2020s). Context from the whole study: A couple of women and a few men aged 18 to 49 years were included in the cohort. Blood TCR repertoires of roughly 5 healthy adults were deeply sequenced to estimate repertoire size and the extent of clonotype sharing between individuals. Different laboratories and diverse techniques were used to prepare libraries and sequence TCR repertoires, to increase sequencing depth and limit assay-specific biases. Per donor, leukapheresis produced somewhere between about 0.94 and 9 billion PBMCs. For each donor, CD4 naive and CD4 memory were each run on three plates, CD8 naive on two plates, and CD8 memory on one plate. What the study reported, not specific to this receptor: Larger estimated clonotype richness was generally found for naive subsets than for memory subsets. Based on pairwise subsampling, the degree of clonotype sharing among donors was expected to be affected by sequencing depth. Clonotypes shared by all four sorted-subset donors showed higher generation probabilities than non-shared clonotypes. About 5% of naive CD4, 3.5% of naive CD8, 2.3% of memory CD4, and about 0.4% of memory CD8 clonotypes were shared across four donors. Even with the large sequencing depth, rarefaction of the sorted-subset datasets indicated that sequencing was incomplete. Because the study included a small number of donors, the genetic and exposure-history diversity represented was limited. Sampling was limited to blood, and TCR repertoires in tissue likely differ from TCR repertoires in blood.

Healthy HIV-negative adults with no recently reported acute infections or vaccinations were included as donors. Every donor was a Caucasian adult living in Nashville, Tennessee, USA. CD4+ T cells were enriched by magnetic negative selection, after which naive cells were positively selected on CD45RA and the negative fraction was taken as the memory subset. After blood collection by leukapheresis, PBMCs were isolated using Ficoll-Histopaque density gradient centrifugation and then cryopreserved in the vapor phase of liquid nitrogen. Purity and quantity of every magnetically sorted T cell population were checked by analytical flow cytometry. Genomic DNA was isolated from every sorted fraction and measured by UV absorbance on a Nanodrop 2000c. TCR CDR3 regions were amplified from genomic DNA by multiplex PCR using the deep immunoSEQ assay. Extracted genomic DNA from each cell subset was distributed evenly across all wells of several immunoSEQ 96-well plates, and each plate was treated as a replicate. For sorted subsets, approximately 190 ng genomic DNA, equal to some 30,000 T cell genomes, was loaded into each replicate PCR. Purified libraries were measured with a Qubit 3.0 fluorometer, size-checked on a Bioanalyzer 2100, and measured again with the KAPA Library Quantification kit. Every immunoSEQ 96-well plate was sequenced on a dedicated single-read 150-cycle Illumina NextSeq 550 flow cell. The authors' analysis ran thus. Because the immunoSEQ output included only junctional sequences and no quality scores, the filtering could not be the same as the filtering used for full-length reads. To assign V/J genes and CDR3, sequences were annotated using PyIR, a Python wrapper for IgBLAST v1.9, with IMGT germline references. Reads were removed for weak V/J assignments (E-value above 1e-6), missing CDR3, stop codons, out-of-frame junctions, or ambiguous translated residues. V3J clonotypes were defined as sequences sharing the same inferred V gene, J gene, and CDR3 amino acid sequence. To compute the percentage overlap between repertoires, the number of shared unique clonotypes was divided by the size of the smaller repertoire. Three approaches were used to assess repertoire richness: RTK rarefaction, the Chao1 estimator, and Recon v2.1 estimates of unobserved clonotypes. For all TCRbeta clonotypes obtained by the gDNA method from several donors, generation probabilities were computed with OLGA. Here the immuneACCESS table is served through TCRdb, limited to in-frame sequences with V and J called. Missing clones are a known gap in these copies; in checked studies unresolved V genes cover under half, and the rest lacks a known reason. V and J calls and clone size come straight from that table; D and trimming were deduced from the DNA. Across this sample there are 2 million to 2.5 million clones, with around 93% seen only once. Clones ranked in the top ten supply 0.3% to 0.45% of the sample.

Notes on this clone: This clone's antigen is unknown. Per-nucleotide qualities are absent, and no much larger clonotype sits a single base away.

The CDR3 goes from the cysteine to the phenylalanine over 11 residues. Of all the DNA, just the CDR3 is kept, 33 bases in frame from base 1. Trimming takes 7 bases from V and 3 bases from J, and the germline ends sit 7 bases apart. From a lookup of the germline V gene, CDR1 and CDR2 are SQVTM and ANQGSEA. This sequence originates from a man aged 18 to 30 in good health. Some clones in this sample may be carry-over from other donors' samples. The chain links TRBV29-1 with TRBJ2-1; a confident D gene designation cannot be given. The source material was naive CD4+ T cells from PBMCs. The label giving this sample's cell subset or site can be read as: CD45RA+ positively selected. The CDR3 has the sequence CSATVYNEQFF. The DNA sequence follows: TGCAGCGCGACGGTCTACAATGAGCAGTTCTTC.